This T cell receptor (beta chain) emerged from a study of neoadjuvant nivolumab and ipilimumab in lung cancer. Findings and limits, study-wide: TCR richness and clonality were higher in tumors than adjacent uninvolved lung. Only two of four nivolumab-treated tumors gained richness and clonality by surgery.

The CDR3 length is 19 residues. V dropped 4 bases and J dropped 3; count of bases not matched to a gene: 18. Germline CDR1 SGHRS, CDR2 YFSETQ. With respect to this clone: The antigen is unknown.

Clones were sequenced by immunoSEQ multiplex PCR, and TCRdb holds only the in-frame ones, with some missing. The sample lists 10,000 to 15,000 clones; around 95% were seen once. The sample consisted of peripheral blood, taken after neoadjuvant nivolumab, alone or with ipilimumab, at or shortly before surgery. This TCR derives from an adult with non-small cell lung cancer. V gene TRBV5-1 combines with J gene TRBJ2-3, with 9 bases identical to TRBD2. This chain's CDR3 is CASSHENFSGRSRTDTQYF. CDR3 bases: TGCGCCAGCAGCCACGAGAACTTTAGCGGGAGATCTAGGACAGATACGCAGTATTTT.